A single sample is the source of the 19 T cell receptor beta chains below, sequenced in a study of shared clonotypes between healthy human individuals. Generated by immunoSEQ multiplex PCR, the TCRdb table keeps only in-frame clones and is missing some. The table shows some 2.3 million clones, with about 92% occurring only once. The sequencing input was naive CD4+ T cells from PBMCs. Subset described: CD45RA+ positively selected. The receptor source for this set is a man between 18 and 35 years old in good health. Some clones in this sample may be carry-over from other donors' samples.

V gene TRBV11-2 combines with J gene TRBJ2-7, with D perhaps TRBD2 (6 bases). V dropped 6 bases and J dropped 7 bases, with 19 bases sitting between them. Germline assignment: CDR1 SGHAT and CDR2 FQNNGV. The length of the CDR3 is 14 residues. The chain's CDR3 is CASRRDPVEGEQYF. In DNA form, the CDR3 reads TGTGCCAGCAGGCGGGACCCGGTGGAGGGAGAGCAGTACTTC.

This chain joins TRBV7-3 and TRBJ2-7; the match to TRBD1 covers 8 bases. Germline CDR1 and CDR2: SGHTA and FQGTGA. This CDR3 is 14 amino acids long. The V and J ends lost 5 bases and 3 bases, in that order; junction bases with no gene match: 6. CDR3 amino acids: CASSRADRGYEQYF. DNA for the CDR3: TGTGCCAGCAGCCGTGCCGACAGGGGCTACGAGCAGTACTTC.

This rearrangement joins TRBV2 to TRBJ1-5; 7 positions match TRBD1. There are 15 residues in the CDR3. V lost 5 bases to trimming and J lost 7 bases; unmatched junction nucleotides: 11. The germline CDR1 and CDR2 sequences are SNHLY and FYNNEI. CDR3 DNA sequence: TGTGCCAGCAGTCCCGACAGGGCAGGTGGACAGCCCCAGCATTTT. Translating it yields CASSPDRAGGQPQHF. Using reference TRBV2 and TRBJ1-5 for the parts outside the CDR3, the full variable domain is EPEVTQTPSHQVTQMGQEVILRCVPISNHLYFYWYRQILGQKVEFLVSFYNNEISEKSEIFDDQFSVERPDGSNFTLKIRSTKLEDSAMYFCASSPDRAGGQPQHFGDGTRLSIL.

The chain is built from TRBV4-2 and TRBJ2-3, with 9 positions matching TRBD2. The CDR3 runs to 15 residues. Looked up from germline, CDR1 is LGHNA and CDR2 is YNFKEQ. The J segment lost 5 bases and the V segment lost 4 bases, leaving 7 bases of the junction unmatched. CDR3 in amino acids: CASSRIAGVLDTQYF. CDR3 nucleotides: TGTGCCAGCAGCCGTATAGCGGGAGTTCTAGATACGCAGTATTTT.

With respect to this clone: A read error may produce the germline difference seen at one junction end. The CDR3 loop is CASSYGRRADLFF. In DNA form, the CDR3 reads TGTGCCAGCAGTTACGGCAGGCGGGCAGATCTGTTCTTC. The gene calls are TRBV6-5 and TRBJ2-7; tentatively, D is TRBD2 (5 bases). This CDR3 comprises 13 residues. In germline, CDR1 is MNHEY, CDR2 SVGAGI.

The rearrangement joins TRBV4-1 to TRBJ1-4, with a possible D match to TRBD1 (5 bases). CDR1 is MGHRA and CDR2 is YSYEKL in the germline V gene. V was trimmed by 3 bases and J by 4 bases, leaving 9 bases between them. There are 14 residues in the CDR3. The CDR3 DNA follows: TGCGCCAGCAGCCACTTGGGGGGTAATGAAAAACTGTTTTTT. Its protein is CASSHLGGNEKLFF.

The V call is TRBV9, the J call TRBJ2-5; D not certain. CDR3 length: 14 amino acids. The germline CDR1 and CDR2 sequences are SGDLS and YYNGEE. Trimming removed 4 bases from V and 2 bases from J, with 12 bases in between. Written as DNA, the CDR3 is TGTGCCAGCAGCCCTCGGGTCCAGCAAGAGACCCAGTACTTC. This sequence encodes CASSPRVQQETQYF.

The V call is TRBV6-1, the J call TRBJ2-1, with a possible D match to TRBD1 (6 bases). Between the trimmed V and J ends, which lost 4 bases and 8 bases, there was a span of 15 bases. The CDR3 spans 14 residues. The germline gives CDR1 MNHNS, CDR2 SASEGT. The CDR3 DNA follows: TGTGCCAGCAGTGGGACAGTATATGGAGATGAGCAGTTCTTC. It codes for CASSGTVYGDEQFF.

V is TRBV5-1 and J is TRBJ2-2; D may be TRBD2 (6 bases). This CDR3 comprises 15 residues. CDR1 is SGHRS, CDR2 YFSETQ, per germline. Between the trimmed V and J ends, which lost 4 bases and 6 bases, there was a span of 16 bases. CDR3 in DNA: TGCGCCAGCAGCCCCGGGACTCTAGGTCCCGGGGAGCTGTTTTTT. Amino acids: CASSPGTLGPGELFF.

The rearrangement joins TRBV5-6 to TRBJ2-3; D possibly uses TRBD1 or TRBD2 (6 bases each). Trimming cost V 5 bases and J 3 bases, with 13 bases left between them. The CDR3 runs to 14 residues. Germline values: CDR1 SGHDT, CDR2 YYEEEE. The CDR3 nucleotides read TGTGCCAGCAGGCGGAGGGGGAGTACAGATACGCAGTATTTT. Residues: CASRRRGSTDTQYF.

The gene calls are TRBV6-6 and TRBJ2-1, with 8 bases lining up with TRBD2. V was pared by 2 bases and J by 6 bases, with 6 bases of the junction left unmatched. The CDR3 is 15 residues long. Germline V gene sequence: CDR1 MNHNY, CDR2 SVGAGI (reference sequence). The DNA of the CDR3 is TGTGCCAGCAGTTACCCGGCTAGCGGGCTCAATGAGCAGTTCTTC. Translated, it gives CASSYPASGLNEQFF.

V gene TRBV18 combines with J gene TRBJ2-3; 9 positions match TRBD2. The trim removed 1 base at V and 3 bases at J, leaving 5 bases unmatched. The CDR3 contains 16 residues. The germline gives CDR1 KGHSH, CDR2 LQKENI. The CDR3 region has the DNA TGTGCCAGCTCACCACGGCCTAGCGGGAATACAGATACGCAGTATTTT. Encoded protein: CASSPRPSGNTDTQYF.

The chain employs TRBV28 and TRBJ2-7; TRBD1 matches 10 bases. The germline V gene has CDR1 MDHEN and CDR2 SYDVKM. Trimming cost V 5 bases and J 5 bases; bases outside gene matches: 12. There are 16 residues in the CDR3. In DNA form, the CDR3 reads TGTGCCAGCAGTCCGGCTTCGACAGGGGGCAGGGACGAGCAGTACTTC. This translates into CASSPASTGGRDEQYF.

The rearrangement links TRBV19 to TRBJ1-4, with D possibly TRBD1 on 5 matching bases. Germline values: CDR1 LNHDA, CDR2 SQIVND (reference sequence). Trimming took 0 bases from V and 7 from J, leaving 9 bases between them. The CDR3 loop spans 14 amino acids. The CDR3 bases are TGTGCCAGTAGTATAGACCGGACAAGTGAAAAACTGTTTTTT. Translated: CASSIDRTSEKLFF.

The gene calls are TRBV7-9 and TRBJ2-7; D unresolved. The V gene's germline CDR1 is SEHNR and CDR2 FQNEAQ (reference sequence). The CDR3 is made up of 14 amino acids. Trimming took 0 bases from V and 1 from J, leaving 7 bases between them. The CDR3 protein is CASSLAHSSYEQYF. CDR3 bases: TGTGCCAGCAGCTTAGCCCACAGTTCCTACGAGCAGTACTTC.

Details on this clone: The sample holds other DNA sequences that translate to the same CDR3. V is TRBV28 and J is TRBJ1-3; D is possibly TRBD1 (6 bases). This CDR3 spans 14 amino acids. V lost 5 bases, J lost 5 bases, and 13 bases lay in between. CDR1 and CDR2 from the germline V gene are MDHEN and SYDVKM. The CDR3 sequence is CASSLRDTRNTIYF. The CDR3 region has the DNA TGTGCCAGCAGTCTCCGGGACACCAGAAACACCATATATTTT.

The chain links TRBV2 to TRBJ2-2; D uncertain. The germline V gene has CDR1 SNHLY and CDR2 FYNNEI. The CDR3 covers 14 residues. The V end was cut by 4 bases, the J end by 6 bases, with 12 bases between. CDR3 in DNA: TGTGCCAGCAGTGTAATGTATCGGGCCGGGGAGCTGTTTTTT. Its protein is CASSVMYRAGELFF.

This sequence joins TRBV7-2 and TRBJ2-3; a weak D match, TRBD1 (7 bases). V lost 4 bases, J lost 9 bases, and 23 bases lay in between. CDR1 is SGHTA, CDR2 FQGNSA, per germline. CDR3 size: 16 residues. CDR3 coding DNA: TGTGCCAGCAGCTCCCAACTAGCCGGGCAGGGGGTCACGCAGTATTTT. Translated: CASSSQLAGQGVTQYF.

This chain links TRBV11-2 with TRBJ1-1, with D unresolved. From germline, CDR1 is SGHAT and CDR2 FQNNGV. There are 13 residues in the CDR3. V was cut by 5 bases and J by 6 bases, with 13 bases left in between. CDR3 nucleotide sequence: TGTGCCAGCAGCCCGGACCGCTACTCTGAAGCTTTCTTT. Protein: CASSPDRYSEAFF.